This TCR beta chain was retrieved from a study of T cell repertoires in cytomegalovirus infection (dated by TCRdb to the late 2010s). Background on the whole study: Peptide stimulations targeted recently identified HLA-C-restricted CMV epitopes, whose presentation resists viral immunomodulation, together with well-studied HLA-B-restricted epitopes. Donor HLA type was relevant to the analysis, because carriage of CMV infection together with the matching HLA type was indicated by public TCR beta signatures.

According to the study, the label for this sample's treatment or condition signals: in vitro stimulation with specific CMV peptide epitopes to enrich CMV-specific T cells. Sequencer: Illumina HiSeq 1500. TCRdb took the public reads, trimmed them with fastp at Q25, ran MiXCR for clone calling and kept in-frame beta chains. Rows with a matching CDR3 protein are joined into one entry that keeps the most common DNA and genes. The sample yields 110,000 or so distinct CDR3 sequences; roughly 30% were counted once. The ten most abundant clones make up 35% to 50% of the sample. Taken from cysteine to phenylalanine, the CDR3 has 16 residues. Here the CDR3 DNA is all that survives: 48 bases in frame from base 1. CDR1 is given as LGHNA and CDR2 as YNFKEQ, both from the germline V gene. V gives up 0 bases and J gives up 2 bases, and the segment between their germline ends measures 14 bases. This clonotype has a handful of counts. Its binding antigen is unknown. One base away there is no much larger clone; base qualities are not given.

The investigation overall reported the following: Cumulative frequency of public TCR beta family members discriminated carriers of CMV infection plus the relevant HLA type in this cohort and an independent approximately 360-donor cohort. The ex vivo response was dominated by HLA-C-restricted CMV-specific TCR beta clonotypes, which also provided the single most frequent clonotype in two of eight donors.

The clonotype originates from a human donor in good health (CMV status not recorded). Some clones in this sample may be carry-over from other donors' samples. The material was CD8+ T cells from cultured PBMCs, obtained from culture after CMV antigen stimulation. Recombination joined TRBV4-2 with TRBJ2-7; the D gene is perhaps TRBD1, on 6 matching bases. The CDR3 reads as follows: CASSQEGRGTPYEQYF. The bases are TGTGCCAGCAGCCAAGAGGGGAGAGGGACACCCTACGAGCAGTACTTC.